A selection of T cell receptor beta chains follows, all from one sample in a study of T cell repertoires in cytomegalovirus infection. Their antigen targets remain unknown. From the reads, TCRdb called clonotypes with MiXCR, one entry per CDR3 protein. The sample holds some 700,000 distinct CDR3 sequences, around 32% seen once. Material: cultured PBMCs, obtained from culture after CMV antigen stimulation. The source is a human donor in good health (CMV status not recorded). Some clones in this sample may be carry-over from other donors' samples. Both conserved end residues are part of each CDR3. Each record gives: V gene, J gene, CDR3 length, D gene, clone size, CDR3 DNA, CDR3 protein. The D gene is left open where the match is weak. Clone size is shown for a subset of rows, as once, few, many or a class of expanded clone.

>TRBV7-2|TRBJ1-1|14|.|many
TGTGCCAGCAGCCCCTTCAGGTGGAACACTGAAGCTTTCTTT
CASSPFRWNTEAFF
>TRBV19|TRBJ1-5|20|.|.
TGTGCCAGTAGTATAGGGGCCCGATCCGGGGCGTTATATAGCAATCAGCCCCAGCATTTT
CASSIGARSGALYSNQPQHF
>TRBV12-3/TRBV12-4|TRBJ2-3|14|TRBD1|.
TGTGCCAGCAGACTTGGACAGGGGGTCGATACGCAGTATTTT
CASRLGQGVDTQYF
>TRBV12-3/TRBV12-4|TRBJ1-1|15|.|.
TGTGCCAGCAGTTCCATGGATGTCTGGAACACTGAAGCTTTCTTT
CASSSMDVWNTEAFF
>TRBV20-1|TRBJ2-1|15|TRBD2|.
TGCAGTGCTGGCTCTAGCGGGAAAGGTCGGGTTGAGCAGTTCTTC
CSAGSSGKGRVEQFF
>TRBV6-1|TRBJ1-5|14|.|few
TGTGCCAGCAGTGCCCAACCCAGGGGACAGCCCCAGCATTTT
CASSAQPRGQPQHF
>TRBV6-1|TRBJ2-5|14|.|.
TGTGCCAGCAGTGAAAATGGTAGGGGGGAGACCCAGTACTTC
CASSENGRGETQYF
>TRBV7-2|TRBJ1-5|16|.|many
TGTGCCAGCAGCTCTCGAGGAGGGGTCTACAATCAGCCCCAGCATTTT
CASSSRGGVYNQPQHF
>TRBV19|TRBJ1-1|13|.|few
TGTGCCAGTAGTGTAATGGGGAGAGCTGAAGCTTTCTTT
CASSVMGRAEAFF
>TRBV7-6|TRBJ1-4|14|TRBD1|few
TGTGCCAGCAGCTCGTTACAGGGGCCTGAAAAACTGTTTTTT
CASSSLQGPEKLFF
>TRBV12-3/TRBV12-4|TRBJ2-7|15|TRBD1|.
TGTGCCAGCAGTTCAAGAACAGGGGGCATTTACGAGCAGTACTTC
CASSSRTGGIYEQYF
>TRBV7-2|TRBJ2-3|14|TRBD1|.
TGTGCCAGCAGCTTAGGACAGGGGGTCGATACGCAGTATTTT
CASSLGQGVDTQYF
>TRBV7-9|TRBJ1-1|13|.|.
TGTGCCAGCAGCTTTTCGGGTCGTCTTGAAGCTTTCTTT
CASSFSGRLEAFF
>TRBV7-2|TRBJ2-7|17|TRBD2|.
TGTGCCAGCAGCTTAGGTGGCCTAGCGGGGGGGCCCTACGAGCAGTACTTC
CASSLGGLAGGPYEQYF
>TRBV5-6|TRBJ2-1|21|TRBD2|.
TGTGCCAGCAGCTTAAGAACGGTCGCTAGCGGGAGTCGTTCCCCGGGGAGTGAGCAGTTCTTC
CASSLRTVASGSRSPGSEQFF
>TRBV19|TRBJ1-6|12|.|.
TGTGCCAGTTCAGGTGAAGGTTCACCCCTCCACTTT
CASSGEGSPLHF
>TRBV29-1|TRBJ1-2|12|.|.
TGCAGCGTTGACAAGGGTCTCTATGGCTACACCTTC
CSVDKGLYGYTF
>TRBV7-8|TRBJ1-2|13|TRBD1|many
TGTGCCAGCAGCTTAGGGACAGGGCATGGCTACACCTTC
CASSLGTGHGYTF
>TRBV28|TRBJ2-3|15|TRBD1|.
TGTGCCAGCAGTTCTCCGGGACAGAGCACAGATACGCAGTATTTT
CASSSPGQSTDTQYF
>TRBV10-2|TRBJ2-1|16|.|.
TGCGCCAGCAGATTGACCCTCTTGCGGGATTACAATGAGCAGTTCTTC
CASRLTLLRDYNEQFF
>TRBV7-2|TRBJ2-7|14|TRBD1|many
TGTGCCAGCAGCTTAGACAGGGGGATTTACGAGCAGTACTTC
CASSLDRGIYEQYF
>TRBV15|TRBJ1-2|15|.|.
TGTGCCACCAGCATCTCGGGGGAGGGCGACTATGGCTACACCTTC
CATSISGEGDYGYTF
>TRBV6-2/TRBV6-3|TRBJ2-3|16|TRBD1|.
TGTGCCAGCAGTTCCGCGGGACAGGGAAGCACAGATACGCAGTATTTT
CASSSAGQGSTDTQYF
>TRBV11-2|TRBJ2-1|14|TRBD2|.
TGTGCCAGCAGCCCGCCTAGCGGGGGTGATGAGCAGTTCTTC
CASSPPSGGDEQFF
>TRBV20-1|TRBJ2-5|15|TRBD2|.
TGCAGTGCTAGAGATGAGCGGGGGATCCAAGAGACCCAGTACTTC
CSARDERGIQETQYF
>TRBV7-8|TRBJ2-1|16|.|.
TGTGCCAGCAGCTTAGTGCGGGGTCTAACCTACAATGAGCAGTTCTTC
CASSLVRGLTYNEQFF
>TRBV6-2/TRBV6-3|TRBJ2-7|16|TRBD2|few
TGTGCCAGCAGTTACCAGGGGCTAGCGGGCTCCTACGAGCAGTACTTC
CASSYQGLAGSYEQYF
>TRBV5-1|TRBJ2-2|16|TRBD1|few
TGCGCCAGCAGCCTTCCGGGGACAGCGAACACCGGGGAGCTGTTTTTT
CASSLPGTANTGELFF
>TRBV7-2|TRBJ2-3|12|.|.
TGTGCCAGCTCACGCGGCCGGGGTACGCAGTATTTT
CASSRGRGTQYF
>TRBV20-1|TRBJ1-1|13|.|.
TGCAGCGCTTCGATTACAGCGAACACTGAAGCTTTCTTT
CSASITANTEAFF
>TRBV7-8|TRBJ2-2|17|.|.
TGTGCCAGCAGCTTATCGCTGATAGACAGATATACCGGGGAGCTGTTTTTT
CASSLSLIDRYTGELFF
>TRBV7-2|TRBJ1-5|20|TRBD1|few
TGTGCCAGCAGCACCTGTGCCGAGACAGGGCCCCCTACGAGCAATCAGCCCCAGCATTTT
CASSTCAETGPPTSNQPQHF